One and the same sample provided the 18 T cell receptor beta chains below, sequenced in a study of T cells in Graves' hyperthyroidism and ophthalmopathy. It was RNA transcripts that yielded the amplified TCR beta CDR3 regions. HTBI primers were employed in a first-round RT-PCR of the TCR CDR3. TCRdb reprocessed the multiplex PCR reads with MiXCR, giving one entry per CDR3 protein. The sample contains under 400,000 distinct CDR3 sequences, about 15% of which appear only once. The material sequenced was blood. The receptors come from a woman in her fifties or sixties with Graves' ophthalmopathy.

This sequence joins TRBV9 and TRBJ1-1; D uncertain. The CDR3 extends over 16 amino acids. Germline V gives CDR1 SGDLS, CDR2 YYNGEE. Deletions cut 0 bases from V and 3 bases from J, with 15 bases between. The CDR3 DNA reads TGTGCCAGCAGCGTAGGTGAGGGAATGTGGGACACTGAAGCTTTCTTT. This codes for CASSVGEGMWDTEAFF.

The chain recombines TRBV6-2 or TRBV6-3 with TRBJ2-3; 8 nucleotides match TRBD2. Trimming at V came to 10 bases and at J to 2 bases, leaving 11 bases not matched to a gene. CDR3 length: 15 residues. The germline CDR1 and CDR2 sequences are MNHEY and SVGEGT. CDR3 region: CATIAGFPSTDTQYF. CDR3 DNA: TGTGCCACCATAGCGGGGTTCCCCTCCACAGATACGCAGTATTTT.

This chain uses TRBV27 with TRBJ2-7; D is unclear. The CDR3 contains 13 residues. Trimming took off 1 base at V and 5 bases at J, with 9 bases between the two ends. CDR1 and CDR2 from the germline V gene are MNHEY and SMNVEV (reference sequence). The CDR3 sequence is CASSLYTGHEQYF. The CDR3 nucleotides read TGTGCCAGCAGTTTATATACCGGGCACGAGCAGTACTTC.

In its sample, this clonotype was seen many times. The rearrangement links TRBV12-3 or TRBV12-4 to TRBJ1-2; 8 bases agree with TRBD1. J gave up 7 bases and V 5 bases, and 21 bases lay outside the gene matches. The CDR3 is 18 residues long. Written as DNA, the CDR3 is TGTGCCAGCAGTAAAAAGGTCTCAGGGGGCTTTAAAGGTGGTGGCTACACCTTC. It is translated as CASSKKVSGGFKGGGYTF.

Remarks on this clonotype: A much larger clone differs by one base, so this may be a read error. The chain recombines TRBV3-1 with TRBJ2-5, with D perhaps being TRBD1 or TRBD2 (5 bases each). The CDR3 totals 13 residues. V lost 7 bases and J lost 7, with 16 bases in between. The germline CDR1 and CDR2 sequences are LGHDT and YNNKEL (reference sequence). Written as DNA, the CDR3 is TGTGCCAGCAATACCCGGGGCCCGGGGACCCAGTACTTC. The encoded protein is CASNTRGPGTQYF.

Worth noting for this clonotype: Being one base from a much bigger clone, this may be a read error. This chain's CDR3 is CANRWGVEQFF. In DNA form, the CDR3 reads TGTGCCAACAGATGGGGAGTAGAGCAGTTCTTC. The J gene is TRBJ2-1, the V gene TRBV2; D is perhaps TRBD2 (5 bases). The CDR3 has 11 residues. Per the germline V gene, CDR1 is SNHLY and CDR2 is FYNNEI. Between the trimmed V and J ends, which lost 10 bases and 10 bases, there was a span of 14 bases.

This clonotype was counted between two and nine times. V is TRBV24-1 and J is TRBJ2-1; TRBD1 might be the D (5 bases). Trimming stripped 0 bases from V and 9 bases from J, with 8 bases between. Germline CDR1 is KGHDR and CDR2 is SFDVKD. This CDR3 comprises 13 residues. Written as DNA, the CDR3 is TGTGCCACCAGTGATTTGCTTCAGGGTGAGCAGTTCTTC. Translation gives CATSDLLQGEQFF.

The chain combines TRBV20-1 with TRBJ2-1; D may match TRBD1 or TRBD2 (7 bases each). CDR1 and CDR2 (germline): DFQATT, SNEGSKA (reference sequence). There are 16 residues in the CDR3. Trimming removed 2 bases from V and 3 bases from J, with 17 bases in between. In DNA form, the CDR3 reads TGCAGTGCTAGATCCAGGGGGGGACCTAACTACAATGAGCAGTTCTTC. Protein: CSARSRGGPNYNEQFF.

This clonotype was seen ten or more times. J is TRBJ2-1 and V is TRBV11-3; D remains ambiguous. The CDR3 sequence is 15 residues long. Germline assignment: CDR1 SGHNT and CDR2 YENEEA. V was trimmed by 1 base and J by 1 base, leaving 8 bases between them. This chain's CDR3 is CASSLGVGSYNEQFF. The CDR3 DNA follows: TGTGCCAGCAGCTTAGGGGTCGGGTCCTACAATGAGCAGTTCTTC.

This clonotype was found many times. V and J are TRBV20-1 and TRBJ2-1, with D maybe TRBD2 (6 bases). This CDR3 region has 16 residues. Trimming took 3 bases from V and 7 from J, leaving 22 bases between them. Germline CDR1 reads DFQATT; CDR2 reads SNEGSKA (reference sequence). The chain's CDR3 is CSASASWALATNEQFF. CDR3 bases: TGCAGTGCTAGTGCTTCATGGGCGCTAGCGACTAATGAGCAGTTCTTC.

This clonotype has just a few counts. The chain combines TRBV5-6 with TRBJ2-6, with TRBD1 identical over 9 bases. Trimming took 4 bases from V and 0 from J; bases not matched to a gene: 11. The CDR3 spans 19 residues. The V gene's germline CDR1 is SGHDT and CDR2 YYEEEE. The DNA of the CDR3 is TGTGCCAGCAGCAAAACGGGGGACAGGGTTACCTCTGGGGCCAACGTCCTGACTTTC. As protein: CASSKTGDRVTSGANVLTF.

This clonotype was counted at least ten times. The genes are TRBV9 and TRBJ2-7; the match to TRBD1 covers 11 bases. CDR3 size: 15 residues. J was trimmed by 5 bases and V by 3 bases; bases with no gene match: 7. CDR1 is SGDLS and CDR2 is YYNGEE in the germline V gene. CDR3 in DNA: TGTGCCAGCAGCGCAGTGGGACAGGGGGGCCACGAGCAGTACTTC. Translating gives CASSAVGQGGHEQYF.

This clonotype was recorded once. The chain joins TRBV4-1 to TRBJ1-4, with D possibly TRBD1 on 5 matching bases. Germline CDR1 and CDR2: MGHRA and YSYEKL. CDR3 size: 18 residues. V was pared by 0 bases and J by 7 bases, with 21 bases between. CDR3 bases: TGCGCCAGCAGCCAAGAAGGAATTGGGGGGGTGCAAAGTGAAAAACTGTTTTTT. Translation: CASSQEGIGGVQSEKLFF.

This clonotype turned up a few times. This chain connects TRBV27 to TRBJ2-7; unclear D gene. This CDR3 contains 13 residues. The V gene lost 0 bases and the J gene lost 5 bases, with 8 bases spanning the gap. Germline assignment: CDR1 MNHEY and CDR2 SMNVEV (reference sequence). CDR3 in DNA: TGTGCCAGCAGTTTATCGTGGGCCCACGAGCAGTACTTC. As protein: CASSLSWAHEQYF.

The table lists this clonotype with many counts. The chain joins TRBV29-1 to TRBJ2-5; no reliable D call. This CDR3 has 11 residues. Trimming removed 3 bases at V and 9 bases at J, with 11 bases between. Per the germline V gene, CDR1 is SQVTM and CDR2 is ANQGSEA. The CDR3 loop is CSVEEARAQYF. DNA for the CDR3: TGCAGCGTTGAGGAAGCCCGGGCCCAGTACTTC.

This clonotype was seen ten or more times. CDR3 sequence: CASTKTGGFYEQYF. CDR3 coding DNA: TGTGCCAGCACCAAGACAGGGGGCTTCTACGAGCAGTACTTC. The J gene is TRBJ2-7, the V gene TRBV6-1, with 10 positions matching TRBD1. This CDR3 region has 14 residues. Trimming removed 7 bases from V and 3 bases from J; junction bases left unmatched: 6. The V gene's germline CDR1 is MNHNS and CDR2 SASEGT.

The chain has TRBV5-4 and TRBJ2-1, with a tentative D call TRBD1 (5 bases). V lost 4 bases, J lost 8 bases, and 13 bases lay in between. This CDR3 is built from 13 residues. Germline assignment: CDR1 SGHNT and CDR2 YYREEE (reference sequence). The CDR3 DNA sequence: TGTGCCAGCAGCGGATTCCAAGGGGATGAGCAGTTCTTC. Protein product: CASSGFQGDEQFF.

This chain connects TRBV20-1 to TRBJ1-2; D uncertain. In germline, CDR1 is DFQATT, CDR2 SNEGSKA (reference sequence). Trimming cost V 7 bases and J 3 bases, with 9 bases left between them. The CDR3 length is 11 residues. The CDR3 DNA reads TGCAGTGTACGGAGGGACTATGGCTACACCTTC. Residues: CSVRRDYGYTF.